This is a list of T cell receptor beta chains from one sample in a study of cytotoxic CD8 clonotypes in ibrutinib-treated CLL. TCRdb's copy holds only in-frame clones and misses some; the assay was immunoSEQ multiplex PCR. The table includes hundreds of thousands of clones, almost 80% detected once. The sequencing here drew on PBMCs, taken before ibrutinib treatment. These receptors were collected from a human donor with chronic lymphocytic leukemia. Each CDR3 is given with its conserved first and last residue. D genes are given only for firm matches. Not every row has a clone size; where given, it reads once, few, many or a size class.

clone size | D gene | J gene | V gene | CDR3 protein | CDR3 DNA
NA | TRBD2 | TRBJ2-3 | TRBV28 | CASSTATGLAGSDTQYF | TGTGCCAGCAGTACCGCCACGGGACTAGCGGGATCTGATACGCAGTATTTT
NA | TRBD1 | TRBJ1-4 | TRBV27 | CASSFRTGGEKLFF | TGTGCCAGCAGTTTCCGGACAGGTGGTGAAAAACTGTTTTTT
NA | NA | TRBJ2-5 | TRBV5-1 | CASSTRTTQETQYF | TGCGCCAGCAGCACCCGGACTACACAAGAGACCCAGTACTTC
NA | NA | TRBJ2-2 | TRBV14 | CASSDRTGWREDHTGELFF | TGTGCCAGCAGCGATAGGACAGGGTGGCGGGAGGACCACACCGGGGAGCTGTTTTTT
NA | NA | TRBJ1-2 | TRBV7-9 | CASSLGPGATYGYTF | TGTGCCAGCAGCTTAGGGCCGGGGGCGACCTATGGCTACACCTTC
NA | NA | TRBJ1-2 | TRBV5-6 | CASSVTGTYGYTF | TGTGCCAGCAGCGTAACAGGAACCTATGGCTACACCTTC
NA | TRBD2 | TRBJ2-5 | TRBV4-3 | CASSPGGGHPWETQYF | TGCGCCAGCAGCCCGGGGGGGGGACACCCTTGGGAGACCCAGTACTTC
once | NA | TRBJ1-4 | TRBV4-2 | CASSQESATNEKLFF | TGTGCCAGCAGCCAGGAGAGTGCAACTAATGAAAAACTGTTTTTT
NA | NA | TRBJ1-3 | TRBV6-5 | CASSLQGAGNTIYF | TGTGCCAGCAGTCTCCAGGGAGCTGGAAACACCATATATTTT
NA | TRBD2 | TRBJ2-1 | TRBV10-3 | CAIHSGRYDEQFF | TGTGCCATCCATAGCGGGAGGTATGATGAGCAGTTCTTC
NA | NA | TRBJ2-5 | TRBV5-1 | CASSLGGGTETQYF | TGCGCCAGCAGCTTGGGTGGGGGCACAGAGACCCAGTACTTC
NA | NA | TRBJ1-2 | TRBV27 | CASSLSGDGFYGYTF | TGTGCCAGCAGTTTATCAGGGGACGGATTCTATGGCTACACCTTC
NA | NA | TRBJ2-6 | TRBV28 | CASSSGAGRGANVLTF | TGTGCCAGCAGCAGCGGCGCGGGGCGCGGGGCCAACGTCCTGACTTTC
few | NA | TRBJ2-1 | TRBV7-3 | CASSLFVGSRSYNEQFF | TGTGCCAGCAGCTTGTTTGTGGGCTCTCGCTCCTACAATGAGCAGTTCTTC
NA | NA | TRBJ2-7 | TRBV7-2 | CASTFLQEAYEQYF | TGTGCCAGCACGTTCCTACAGGAGGCCTACGAGCAGTACTTC
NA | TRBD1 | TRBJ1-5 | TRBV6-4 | CASSVRDRGIQPQHF | TGTGCCAGCAGTGTACGGGACAGGGGAATCCAGCCCCAGCATTTT
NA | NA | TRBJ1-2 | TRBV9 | CASSVGTSIHYGYTF | TGTGCCAGCAGCGTAGGGACATCTATACACTATGGCTACACCTTC
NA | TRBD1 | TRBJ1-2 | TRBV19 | CASRRQGANYGYTF | TGTGCCAGTAGGCGACAGGGGGCAAACTATGGCTACACCTTC